These T cell receptor beta chains were read from a single sample in a study of blood T cell repertoires in COVID-19. The data were produced by immunoSEQ multiplex PCR, yet TCRdb's version contains in-frame clones alone and is incomplete. The sample carries over 450,000 clones, about 91% recorded once. Input material: peripheral blood. These receptor sequences come from a man aged 18 to 29 with COVID-19, enrolled during active disease. Each CDR3 is given with its conserved first and last residue. The D gene is left open where the match is weak. A row's size may be missing; if present it is once, few, many or a size class.

clone size	J gene	V gene	D gene	CDR3 protein	CDR3 DNA
-	TRBJ2-7	TRBV5-4	TRBD2	CASSKASGDYEQYF	TGTGCCAGCAGCAAAGCTAGCGGCGACTACGAGCAGTACTTC
-	TRBJ2-5	TRBV5-1	-	CASSLGRVPGGETQYF	TGCGCCAGCAGCTTGGGCCGGGTCCCCGGAGGGGAGACCCAGTACTTC
-	TRBJ2-6	TRBV25-1	-	CASRGTGQPSGANVLTF	TGTGCCAGCAGAGGCACTGGACAGCCCTCTGGGGCCAACGTCCTGACTTTC
-	TRBJ2-1	TRBV5-4	TRBD2	CASSRSGGGDDEQFF	TGTGCCAGCAGTAGAAGCGGGGGAGGGGATGATGAGCAGTTCTTC
-	TRBJ2-7	TRBV6-6	-	CASSPGSTYEQYF	TGTGCCAGCAGTCCAGGGTCGACCTACGAGCAGTACTTC
-	TRBJ2-5	TRBV5-1	TRBD2	CASSPGTSGIETQYF	TGCGCCAGCAGCCCCGGGACTAGCGGGATAGAGACCCAGTACTTC
-	TRBJ2-1	TRBV10-3	-	CAISVLQYNEQFF	TGTGCCATCAGTGTCCTCCAGTACAATGAGCAGTTCTTC
-	TRBJ1-2	TRBV12-3/TRBV12-4	-	CASSYGQNYTF	TGTGCCAGCAGTTACGGACAGAACTACACCTTC
-	TRBJ2-5	TRBV21-1	-	CASRFWGQGIETQYF	-
-	TRBJ2-5	TRBV5-8	TRBD2	CASSLAVLAGDETQYF	TGTGCCAGCAGCTTGGCCGTTCTAGCGGGTGATGAGACCCAGTACTTC
-	TRBJ1-1	TRBV10-3	-	CAISGRQGRGTEAFF	TGTGCCATCAGTGGACGCCAGGGTCGTGGCACTGAAGCTTTCTTT
-	TRBJ2-5	TRBV10-3	-	CAIGEAVQETQYF	TGTGCCATCGGAGAGGCAGTCCAAGAGACCCAGTACTTC
-	TRBJ2-7	TRBV27	-	CASSFAGSSYEQYF	TGTGCCAGCAGTTTTGCGGGGAGCTCCTACGAGCAGTACTTC
-	TRBJ1-3	TRBV2	TRBD1	CASRDRGGGNTIYF	TGTGCCAGCAGGGACAGGGGGGGTGGAAACACCATATATTTT
-	TRBJ2-7	TRBV2	-	CASSAYEQYF	TGTGCCAGCTCGGCCTACGAGCAGTACTTC
-	TRBJ2-2	TRBV7-9	TRBD2	CASSPTPLLAGELFF	TGTGCCAGCAGCCCAACCCCCCTACTAGCGGGGGAGCTGTTTTTT
-	TRBJ2-3	TRBV2	TRBD2	CASSGGALAGGRRWDTQYF	TGTGCCAGCAGTGGTGGGGCACTAGCGGGGGGCCGGCGCTGGGATACGCAGTATTTT
-	TRBJ2-7	TRBV6-1	-	CASSEFPRGYEQYF	TGTGCCAGCAGTGAATTCCCCCGAGGTTACGAGCAGTACTTC
once	TRBJ2-1	TRBV12-5	TRBD2	CASGPTRGEWEFF	TGTGCTAGTGGTCCGACCCGGGGGGAATGGGAGTTCTTC
-	TRBJ2-7	TRBV18	TRBD2	CASSPSLAANEQYF	TGTGCCAGCTCACCATCTCTAGCGGCTAACGAGCAGTACTTC
once	TRBJ2-5	TRBV21-1	-	CASSKEGVWGPGLATQETQYF	TGTGCCAGCAGCAAAGAGGGGGTTTGGGGGCCGGGACTAGCGACCCAAGAGACCCAGTACTTC
-	TRBJ1-2	TRBV5-1	-	CASKRAGADYGYTF	TGCGCCAGCAAGAGGGCAGGGGCGGACTATGGCTACACCTTC
-	TRBJ1-3	TRBV7-2	-	CAEEAAGNTIYF	TGTGCCGAGGAGGCAGCCGGTAACACCATATATTTT
-	TRBJ1-6	TRBV10-2	-	CASSPGNSPLHF	TGCGCCAGCAGTCCCGGTAATTCACCCCTCCACTTT
-	TRBJ2-2	TRBV7-6	TRBD1	CASSLDSTGGRAGELFF	TGTGCCAGCAGCTTAGACTCGACAGGGGGCCGAGCCGGGGAGCTGTTTTTT
-	TRBJ2-7	TRBV6-5	TRBD2	CASSHGLGLSYEQYF	TGTGCCAGCAGCCACGGACTAGGACTCTCCTACGAGCAGTACTTC
-	TRBJ2-3	TRBV19	TRBD2	CASSIAGGGTDTQYF	TGTGCCAGTAGTATAGCGGGAGGGGGCACAGATACGCAGTATTTT
-	TRBJ1-2	TRBV6-5	-	CASSSGHGYTF	TGTGCCAGCAGTTCAGGGCATGGCTACACCTTC
-	TRBJ1-5	TRBV5-1	-	CASSLSSGDNQPQHF	TGCGCCAGCAGCTTGAGTTCCGGGGACAATCAGCCCCAGCATTTT
-	TRBJ2-7	TRBV10-3	TRBD1	CAIRGTGARLAYEQYF	TGTGCCATCAGAGGGACAGGGGCGAGGTTGGCCTACGAGCAGTACTTC
once	TRBJ2-7	TRBV28	-	CASSLSVLGSYEQYF	TGTGCCAGCAGTTTAAGCGTTCTAGGCTCCTACGAGCAGTACTTC
-	TRBJ2-2	TRBV7-9	-	CASRMGGAGELFF	TGTGCCAGCAGAATGGGCGGGGCCGGGGAGCTGTTTTTT
once	TRBJ2-1	TRBV3-1/TRBV3-2	-	CASSHPGTFPNEQFF	TGTGCCAGCAGCCACCCCGGGACATTCCCCAATGAGCAGTTCTTC
-	TRBJ1-3	TRBV11-3	-	CASSLRTPGNTIYF	TGTGCCAGCAGCCTAAGGACTCCTGGAAACACCATATATTTT
-	TRBJ2-3	TRBV27	TRBD2	CASSFILAGGPDTQYF	TGTGCCAGCAGCTTTATACTAGCGGGAGGGCCTGATACGCAGTATTTT
-	TRBJ2-4	TRBV20-1	-	CSASFGRGTKNIQYF	TGCAGTGCTAGTTTCGGCAGGGGAACCAAAAACATTCAGTACTTC
-	TRBJ2-2	TRBV6-1	-	CASSEHQYTGELFF	TGTGCCAGCAGTGAACACCAGTACACCGGGGAGCTGTTTTTT
-	TRBJ1-6	TRBV6-6	-	CASSYEGSYNSPLHF	TGTGCCAGCAGTTACGAGGGTTCCTATAATTCACCCCTCCACTTT
-	TRBJ2-7	TRBV7-6	TRBD2	CASSLAASGRMYEQYF	TGTGCCAGCAGCTTAGCGGCTAGCGGGAGGATGTACGAGCAGTACTTC
-	TRBJ1-5	TRBV5-1	-	CASSLAPGQPQHF	TGCGCCAGCAGCTTGGCCCCGGGTCAGCCCCAGCATTTT
-	TRBJ1-2	TRBV2	-	CASSESLGPGGNYGYTF	TGTGCCAGCAGTGAAAGCCTCGGCCCGGGGGGTAACTATGGCTACACCTTC
-	TRBJ1-2	TRBV5-4	TRBD1	CASSWGGQGSGYTF	TGTGCCAGCAGCTGGGGGGGACAGGGGAGTGGCTACACCTTC
-	TRBJ2-3	TRBV24-1	-	CATSDGQTSDTQYF	TGTGCCACCAGTGATGGGCAGACCTCGGATACGCAGTATTTT
-	TRBJ1-5	TRBV6-4	-	CASSTFVENQNQPQHF	TGTGCCAGCAGTACCTTTGTGGAGAATCAAAATCAGCCCCAGCATTTT
-	TRBJ2-1	TRBV5-6	-	CASSPAQGRVGNEQFF	TGTGCCAGCAGCCCCGCACAGGGACGTGTAGGCAATGAGCAGTTCTTC